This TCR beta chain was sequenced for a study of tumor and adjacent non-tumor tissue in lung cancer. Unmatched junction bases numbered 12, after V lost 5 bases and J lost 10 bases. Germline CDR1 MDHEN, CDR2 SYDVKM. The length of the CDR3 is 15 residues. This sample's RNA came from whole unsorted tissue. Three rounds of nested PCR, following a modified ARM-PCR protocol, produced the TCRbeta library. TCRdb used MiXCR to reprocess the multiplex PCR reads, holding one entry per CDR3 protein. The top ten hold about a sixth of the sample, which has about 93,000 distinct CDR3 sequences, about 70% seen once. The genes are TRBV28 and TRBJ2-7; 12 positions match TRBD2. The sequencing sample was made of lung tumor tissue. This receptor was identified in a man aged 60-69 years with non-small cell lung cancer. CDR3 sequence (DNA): TGTGCCAGCAGTCCGACTAGCGGGAGTAACTACAAACAGTACTTC. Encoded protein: CASSPTSGSNYKQYF.